This T cell receptor (beta chain) is drawn from a study of PD-1 blockade in classical Hodgkin lymphoma (dated by TCRdb to 2020 to 2022). Concerning the study at large: To define a peripheral blood immune signature of response to PD-1 blockade in classical Hodgkin lymphoma, the study combined TCR beta sequencing with CyTOF. The study at large found these results: Baseline TCR diversity was reported as lower in newly diagnosed patients than in healthy donors, and lower still in relapsed/refractory patients. The study was limited to a single clinical trial cohort, and causes of repertoire differences, possibly disease activity or prior therapy, remained undefined.

Reading the label with the study, this specimen's time point is: newly diagnosed, previously untreated cHL patient sample. PBMCs from patients with newly diagnosed, previously untreated classical Hodgkin lymphoma were sequenced as a comparison group for the relapsed/refractory trial patients. Peripheral blood was collected in 8 mL Vacutainer Cell Preparation Tubes, from which PBMCs were isolated by centrifugation and then cryopreserved. As regards this clone: It lacks a known antigen. Qualities for individual bases were not recorded, and no much larger clone is one base off.

Genomic DNA was extracted with the Qiagen DNeasy kit from unsorted PBMCs and from negatively selected CD4+ and CD8+ fractions. Amplification of TCR beta CDR3 regions was done by immunoSEQ multiplex PCR with primers that anneal to V and J segments. A synthetic immune receptor repertoire was used to minimize amplification bias, and remaining bias was computationally removed after sequencing. In the source study's methods: Custom Python scripts were used to quantify repertoire diversity as the Shannon entropy index. Unsorted, CD4+ and CD8+ repertoires were analyzed separately, except for combined analyses in which CD4+ and CD8+ sequences were merged in silico. Not all clones reach the TCRdb copy of this immuneACCESS table, which keeps in-frame sequences only. Checked studies attribute under half of the gap to unresolved V genes and leave the rest unexplained. V, J and clone size derive from that table, while D and trimming were established from the DNA sequence. This sample lists approximately 20,000 clones; 94% were detected once. The ten largest make up approximately 5% of the sample.

The material sequenced was peripheral blood mononuclear cells (PBMCs). This TCR derives from a human donor with classical Hodgkin lymphoma.

The nucleotides are TGTGCCAGCAGCCCCCGACAGGGTCTCTACGAGCAGTACTTC. This codes for CASSPRQGLYEQYF. The chain is assembled from TRBV7-2 and TRBJ2-7; 7 bases in the middle match TRBD1. V trim: 5 bases; J trim: 3 bases; unmatched bases: 7. Taken from cysteine to phenylalanine, the CDR3 has 14 residues. The retained sequence is limited to the CDR3, 42 bases, with the frame set at the first base. CDR1 and CDR2 (SGHTA, FQGNSA) derive from the germline V gene.